The 21 T cell receptor beta chains given below trace back to one sample, sequenced in a study of T cell responses to AZD1222 COVID-19 vaccine. The repertoire was sequenced with immunoSEQ multiplex PCR; TCRdb's copy has only in-frame clones and lacks some. The sample carries approximately 94,000 clones, approximately 89% recorded once. This sample comprised peripheral blood, obtained on day 0 of MenACWY control vaccination. These receptors were taken from an adult in good health.

The chain is built from TRBV5-1 and TRBJ2-6; possible D gene TRBD2, 5 bases. This CDR3 contains 19 residues. The germline V gene has CDR1 SGHRS and CDR2 YFSETQ. The V gene lost 0 bases and the J gene lost 0 bases, with 16 bases spanning the gap. The CDR3 spells CASSLGFGEWSSGANVLTF. DNA for the CDR3: TGCGCCAGCAGCTTGGGCTTTGGGGAGTGGAGCTCTGGGGCCAACGTCCTGACTTTC.

The gene calls are TRBV3-1 (or the pseudogene TRBV3-2) and TRBJ1-2; TRBD1 matches at 9 bases. This CDR3 is 14 amino acids long. The germline V gene has CDR1 LGHDT and CDR2 YNNKEL (reference sequence). V was clipped by 4 bases and J by 6 bases; unmatched bases: 6. The CDR3 DNA is TGTGCCAGCAGCCTGCGACAGGGGGATGATGGCTACACCTTC. Translation: CASSLRQGDDGYTF.

This clone was recorded only once. The rearrangement links TRBV3-1 (or the pseudogene TRBV3-2) to TRBJ2-3; possibly TRBD1 for D (6 bases). Trimming shortened V by 4 bases and J by 6 bases, and 14 bases separated the two germline ends. Germline V CDR1 and CDR2: LGHDT, YNNKEL (reference sequence). The length of the CDR3 is 14 residues. The CDR3 DNA follows: TGTGCCAGCAGCCTCTTCAGACAGGCCGATACGCAGTATTTT. It encodes CASSLFRQADTQYF.

The rearrangement links TRBV19 to TRBJ1-1, with D unclear. Trimming shortened V by 1 base and J by 1 base, and 7 bases separated the two germline ends. The CDR3 has 14 amino acids. Germline V gives CDR1 LNHDA, CDR2 SQIVND (reference sequence). Written as DNA, the CDR3 is TGTGCCAGTAGTATAGTGGCGGAGAACACTGAAGCTTTCTTT. Translation gives CASSIVAENTEAFF.

The J gene is TRBJ2-1, the V gene TRBV27, with D perhaps matching TRBD1 (5 bases). The CDR3 loop spans 16 amino acids. Looked up from germline, CDR1 is MNHEY and CDR2 is SMNVEV (reference sequence). V was pared by 3 bases and J by 6 bases, with 18 bases between. The CDR3 sequence: CASSFLVGLSSNEQFF. The CDR3, as DNA: TGTGCCAGCAGTTTTCTAGTGGGGCTTAGCTCCAATGAGCAGTTCTTC.

In DNA, the CDR3 is TGTGCCAGCAGCGTAGCTGGATTTCGAGGGGCCGGGGAGCTGTTTTTT. Residues: CASSVAGFRGAGELFF. This sequence joins TRBV9 and TRBJ2-2; either TRBD1 or TRBD2 may fit D (5 bases each). The CDR3 loop spans 16 amino acids. Trimming took off 0 bases at V and 6 bases at J, with 15 bases between the two ends. Germline-derived CDR1 and CDR2 are SGDLS and YYNGEE.

This chain connects TRBV7-8 to TRBJ2-7; D is possibly TRBD1 or TRBD2 (5 bases each). Trimming removed 3 bases from V and 4 bases from J, with 22 bases in between. The CDR3 extends over 17 amino acids. Per germline, CDR1 SGHVS and CDR2 FQNEAQ. CDR3 region: CASSFHRGPERVYEQYF. Written as DNA, the CDR3 is TGTGCCAGCAGCTTTCACCGGGGACCCGAAAGAGTATACGAGCAGTACTTC.

The chain joins TRBV24-1 to TRBJ2-3, with 11 bases that match TRBD2. This CDR3 region has 16 residues. CDR1 is KGHDR, CDR2 SFDVKD, per germline. V lost 5 bases, J lost 5 bases, and 8 bases stayed unmatched. The CDR3 bases are TGTGCCACCAGTGGATTACTAGCGGGAGCCGGAGATACGCAGTATTTT. Amino acid sequence: CATSGLLAGAGDTQYF.

J is TRBJ1-2 and V is TRBV30, with 12 bases lining up with TRBD1. Germline loops: CDR1 GTSNPN, CDR2 SVGIG (reference sequence). The CDR3 is 16 amino acids. The trim removed 5 bases at V and 8 bases at J, leaving 15 bases unmatched. DNA of the CDR3: TGTGCCTGGGGCCGGGACAGGGGGCGATCAGTTTGGGGCTACACCTTC. It specifies CAWGRDRGRSVWGYTF.

The chain carries TRBV28 and TRBJ1-5; D might be TRBD1 (5 bases). CDR3 length equals 17 residues. V was cut by 3 bases and J by 7 bases, with 22 bases left in between. Germline V lookup: CDR1 MDHEN, CDR2 SYDVKM. CDR3 coding DNA: TGTGCCAGCAGTTTGTGGGGGAGCGCAGGGAGGCGGCAGCCCCAGCATTTT. Translation: CASSLWGSAGRRQPQHF.

This rearrangement joins TRBV5-1 to TRBJ2-5; the D gene is possibly TRBD2 (6 bases). The ends were cut back, 4 bases at V and 2 bases at J, with 9 bases in the middle. In germline, CDR1 is SGHRS, CDR2 YFSETQ. This CDR3 comprises 13 residues. The CDR3 here is CASSRAGQETQYF. As DNA, the CDR3 is TGCGCCAGCAGCCGTGCGGGGCAAGAGACCCAGTACTTC.

Turning to this clone: In this CDR3 the conserved last residue, phenylalanine or tryptophan, is missing, so a read error is likely. V usage is TRBV5-4 and J usage is TRBJ1-2; maybe TRBD1 (5 bases). CDR1 is SGHNT and CDR2 is YYREEE in the germline V gene (reference sequence). Deletions cut 2 bases from V and 5 bases from J, with 13 bases between. CDR3 length: 14 residues. CDR3: CASSLSRVGYGYTL. The CDR3, as DNA: TGTGCCAGCAGCTTATCCAGGGTAGGGTATGGCTACACCCTC.

V usage is TRBV6-6 and J usage is TRBJ1-5; 7 bases agree with TRBD1. The CDR3 sequence is 14 residues long. Germline V gene sequence: CDR1 MNHNY, CDR2 SVGAGI (reference sequence). Trimming cost V 6 bases and J 0 bases; bases outside gene matches: 2. CDR3 DNA: TGTGCCAGCAGGGGGACAGATAGCAATCAGCCCCAGCATTTT. Its translation: CASRGTDSNQPQHF.

This clone appeared a single time. The CDR3 loop is CASSRLRDRGPEQYF. As DNA, the CDR3 is TGTGCCAGCAGCCGACTCAGGGACAGGGGACCCGAGCAGTACTTC. The chain is built from TRBV3-1 (or the pseudogene TRBV3-2) and TRBJ2-7; 10 bases map to TRBD1. The ends lost 4 bases at V and 6 bases at J; junction bases unmatched: 9. The germline gives CDR1 LGHDT, CDR2 YNNKEL (reference sequence). CDR3 length equals 15 residues.

This clone was detected once. This chain links TRBV5-4 with TRBJ1-1; 8 bases map to TRBD1. V shed 4 bases, J shed 4 bases, and the junction held 3 bases outside the gene matches. The CDR3 has 13 amino acids. The germline gives CDR1 SGHNT, CDR2 YYREEE (reference sequence). In DNA, the CDR3 is TGTGCCAGCAGCCGACAGGGGACCACTGAAGCTTTCTTT. Amino acid sequence: CASSRQGTTEAFF.

This sequence joins TRBV7-9 and TRBJ1-2; D is ambiguous. The CDR3 is 17 residues long. In germline, CDR1 is SEHNR, CDR2 FQNEAQ (reference sequence). Deletions cut 6 bases from V and 5 bases from J, with 25 bases between. The CDR3 sequence: CASRSTDKTPSWYGYTF. The CDR3 nucleotides read TGTGCCAGCAGATCTACAGACAAGACACCTTCGTGGTATGGCTACACCTTC.

This CDR3 reads CASSLEGYGYTF. As DNA, the CDR3 is TGTGCCAGCAGCTTAGAGGGATATGGCTACACCTTC. The V call is TRBV11-2, the J call TRBJ1-2; D remains ambiguous. Germline values: CDR1 SGHAT, CDR2 FQNNGV. The CDR3 sequence is 12 residues long. V was cut by 0 bases and J by 5 bases, with 4 bases left in between. The entire variable domain, with the rest obtained from reference TRBV11-2 and TRBJ1-2, is as follows: EAGVAQSPRYKIIEKRQSVAFWCNPISGHATLYWYQQILGQGPKLLIQFQNNGVVDDSQLPKDRFSAERLKGVDSTLKIQPAKLEDSAVYLCASSLEGYGYTFGSGTRLTVV.

V gene TRBV13 combines with J gene TRBJ2-3, with D possibly being TRBD2 (7 bases). The CDR3 contains 16 residues. Between the trimmed V and J ends, which lost 6 bases and 0 bases, there was a span of 16 bases. Germline CDR1 and CDR2: PRHDT and FYEKMQ (reference sequence). CDR3 DNA: TGTGCCAGCAGTCCCGGGGGGCGCGTAAGCACAGATACGCAGTATTTT. Protein product: CASSPGGRVSTDTQYF.

This chain joins TRBV7-2 and TRBJ2-7, with TRBD1 identical over 8 bases. The germline CDR1 and CDR2 sequences are SGHTA and FQGNSA. The CDR3 totals 14 residues. The V segment lost 5 bases and the J segment 2 bases; nucleotides outside the gene matches: 5. The DNA of the CDR3 is TGTGCCAGCAGCGCGGGACAGGCAACCTACGAGCAGTACTTC. Its translation is CASSAGQATYEQYF.

The chain employs TRBV3-1 (or the pseudogene TRBV3-2) and TRBJ2-7, with no clear D. The germline V gene encodes CDR1 LGHDT and CDR2 YNNKEL (reference sequence). V lost 3 bases and J 0 bases, leaving 6 bases between the germline ends. The CDR3 runs 13 residues. In nucleotides, the CDR3 is TGTGCCAGCAGCCAGTCAGTCTCCTACGAGCAGTACTTC. Residues: CASSQSVSYEQYF.

This chain links TRBV19 with TRBJ1-1; the D gene is possibly TRBD1 (5 bases). Germline CDR1 reads LNHDA; CDR2 reads SQIVND (reference sequence). The CDR3 length is 14 residues. Trimming cost V 5 bases and J 8 bases, with 18 bases left between them. Written as DNA, the CDR3 is TGTGCCAGTAGTCCTGATCGACCAGGGTGGGAAGCTTTCTTT. Translated, it gives CASSPDRPGWEAFF.